This T cell receptor (beta chain) was profiled in a study of blood T cell repertoires in COVID-19 (dated by TCRdb to about 2020). About the study as a whole: ImmuneRACE Cohort 3 recovered participants were defined by two consecutive negative NP/OP PCR tests, healthcare professional clearance, or symptom resolution. Samples covering the acute and convalescent phases of COVID-19 were provided by collaborators in the United States, Italy and Spain. The prospective study material was composed of cDNA or gDNA derived from T cells, B-cell-depleted T cells, or PBMCs. Deeply sampled blood TCRbeta repertoires from subjects exposed to, actively infected with, or recovered from COVID-19 were included in the dataset. The repertoires were made available in a free public database intended to serve as a resource for research on the immune response to SARS-CoV-2. Samples came from the ongoing ImmuneRACE study (first 160 participants) plus 1,254 subjects from 6 global collaborators. Sample metadata almost always included a de-identified subject ID, COVID-19 status, age in years and sex. HLA class I and class II types, where available, came from metadata supplied by the sample provider rather than from assay-based typing. What the study reported, not specific to this receptor: The quantity of clinical and demographic metadata differed by source and by participant and was supplied without curation.

Enrolling through a virtual design, the prospective study's participants ranged in age from roughly 18 to 100 years and lived across 20 to 30 United States geographic areas. In the prospective study, cohorts were assigned on the basis of participant-reported clinical history obtained from a screening survey and a study questionnaire. Mobile phlebotomists in the prospective study collected whole blood, serum and a nasopharyngeal or oropharyngeal swab from every participant. Additional blood draws and questionnaires over an approximately two-month period could optionally be provided by prospective study participants. Before DNA extraction, blood samples from the prospective study were shipped at room temperature or frozen. TCRbeta CDR3 regions were amplified from genomic DNA using the immunoSEQ Assay, a bias-controlled multiplex PCR. Regarding the original processing steps: The number of nucleated cells in each sample was estimated by amplification of reference gene primers within the assay. Sequence reads were collapsed and filtered to measure the absolute abundance of every unique TCRbeta CDR3 rearrangement. For each sample, productive Simpson clonality was calculated as the square root of Simpson's diversity index over productive rearrangements. Drawn from immuneACCESS, this table holds only the in-frame rearrangements with V and J called that TCRdb kept. Clones are partly lost; checked studies trace under half to an unresolved V gene and leave the rest unexplained. From that table come the V and J calls and clone size; the DNA was used to work out D and trimming. The sample records 200,000 to 250,000 clones, 80% to 90% of which are singletons. 2.5% to 3.5% of the sample is held by the ten biggest clonotypes.

With respect to this clone: Its target antigen remains unknown. The record has no base qualities; no much larger clone is one base away.

Source material: PBMCs or T cells enriched from blood (not recorded which). This receptor was taken from a woman aged 45-65 years in a cohort exposed to, infected with or recovered from COVID-19 (not recorded which).

The nucleotide sequence is TGTGCCAGCTCGCCGGACAGGACACACACAGATACGCAGTATTTT. This encodes CASSPDRTHTDTQYF. The chain is made from TRBV18 and TRBJ2-3, and TRBD1 aligns with 7 junction nucleotides. The CDR3 spans 15 residues, from the cysteine through the phenylalanine. The DNA shown is the 45-base CDR3, in frame from base 1. Looking up the germline V gene yields CDR1 KGHSH and CDR2 LQKENI. V lost 6 bases and J lost 2 bases, and the count of bases not matched to a germline gene is 8.